Detailed here is one TCR beta chain. Its target antigen remains unknown. Qualities for individual bases were not recorded, and no much larger clone is one base off. This sample was included in a study of T cells in localized non-small cell lung cancer (dated by TCRdb to the early 2020s). For the wider study: The study examined T cell repertoires in 200 to 300 patients with early-stage NSCLC and compared tumors with uninvolved tumor-adjacent lungs. The cohort consisted of about 240 treatment-naive NSCLC patients whose localized lung tumors had been resected. NSCLC patients had a mean age of approximately 66 years, and about 140 were male and about 110 female. Results the study describes overall, beyond this receptor: A median of roughly 56 of the top 100 tumor clones were detected in paired uninvolved adjacent lung, and around 27 of these tumor clones were also found among the top 100 clones of the paired uninvolved adjacent lung. Higher T cell density in blood was associated with longer overall survival, whereas higher clonality in adjacent lung was associated with shorter survival. Uninvolved tumor-adjacent lung showed the highest T cell clonality, higher than tumor, which suggests more focused antigenic responses in the uninvolved tumor-adjacent lung. Because the study design was exploratory, TCR variables were selected using unadjusted p-values without false-discovery rate correction. Because multi-region sequencing of the tumors was not done, intratumor heterogeneity could not be ruled out.

Two independent pathologists confirmed that the uninvolved adjacent lung, which was taken at least 2 cm from the tumor margin, was free of atypia. At diagnosis, tumor, uninvolved tumor-adjacent lung and peripheral blood were collected and then preserved as a mix of FFPE and fresh-frozen material. TCR beta CDR3 regions were sequenced from DNA using the immunoSEQ Assay. Turning to the authors' computational methods: T cell density was computed as TCR beta template counts normalized to usable DNA estimated by amplifying housekeeping genes. Using the preseqR package, richness was estimated by extrapolating to 120,000 templates for tissue samples and 400,000 templates for PBMC samples. Clonality was defined as one minus Pielou's evenness. Tissue-enriched TCRs were identified by differential abundance testing using productive amino-acid clonotypes, minimum total count 5 and alpha 0.1. The Jaccard Index and the Morisita Overlap Index were used to measure how much the repertoires overlapped between compartments. GLIPH clustered TCR beta CDR3s with public tetramer-defined viral CDR3s; viral motifs required at least three viral sequences plus V-gene enrichment. TCRdb took over this immuneACCESS table, retaining in-frame rearrangements with V and J assigned. Such tables are incomplete; in checked studies, under half of the missing clones stem from an unresolved V gene, and the remainder is unexplained. From that table come the V and J calls and clone size; the DNA was used to work out D and trimming. For this sample the table gives approximately 1,200 clones, of which approximately 38% were detected only once. The ten most abundant clones make up 20% to 25% of the sample.

This TCR came from a woman aged 40-75 years with stage I lung adenocarcinoma. Specimen: normal lung tissue next to the tumor, collected before any cancer treatment.

The DNA sequence follows: TGTGCCAGTCAGGAGCCTCGACGGGTCGAGCAGTACTTC. It specifies CASQEPRRVEQYF. Recombination linked TRBV6-8 to TRBJ2-7, with no confident D gene call. V is reduced by 9 bases and J by 6 bases, leaving a spacing of 18 bases between them. The cysteine opens and the phenylalanine closes a CDR3 of 13 amino acids. Only CDR3 DNA is held: 39 bases, read in frame from base 1. The germline V gene supplies CDR1 MNHGY and CDR2 SAAAGT.